The 19 T cell receptor beta chains listed next were all sequenced from one sample in a study of OX40 agonist ivuxolimab in advanced cancers. Data came from immunoSEQ multiplex PCR; TCRdb stores just in-frame clones and leaves some out. This table holds about 80,000 clones, more than 90% found once. The input for sequencing was CD4+ or CD8+ T cells sorted from blood, taken in a trial of the OX40 agonist ivuxolimab. The origin of the receptors is an adult with an advanced solid tumor such as melanoma, head and neck, liver or kidney cancer.

The chain couples TRBV7-2 to TRBJ2-1, with D uncertain. The CDR3 loop spans 12 amino acids. CDR1 SGHTA and CDR2 FQGNSA come from the germline V gene. The V end was cut by 3 bases, the J end by 4 bases, with 4 bases between. CDR3 nucleotide sequence: TGTGCCAGCAGCTTGATTTACAATGAGCAGTTCTTC. Its translation: CASSLIYNEQFF.

The chain combines TRBV18 with TRBJ1-2; 7 positions match TRBD1. The CDR3 is made up of 18 amino acids. Unmatched junction bases numbered 13, after V lost 3 bases and J lost 0 bases. The germline V gene encodes CDR1 KGHSH and CDR2 LQKENI. The CDR3: CASSPPLPPGTANYGYTF. CDR3 bases: TGTGCCAGCTCACCTCCTCTTCCTCCCGGGACAGCTAACTATGGCTACACCTTC.

The rearrangement uses TRBV19 and TRBJ2-3, with 7 bases matching TRBD2. This CDR3 comprises 14 residues. The germline gives CDR1 LNHDA, CDR2 SQIVND (reference sequence). V shed 9 bases, J shed 3 bases, and the junction held 9 bases outside the gene matches. The CDR3 coding sequence is TGTGCCAGCTCAGGGAGGGGAGGGACAGATACGCAGTATTTT. This sequence encodes CASSGRGGTDTQYF.

This chain joins TRBV20-1 and TRBJ2-3, with no clear D. The CDR3 sequence is 11 residues long. The ends were cut back, 5 bases at V and 5 bases at J, with 8 bases in the middle. Germline values: CDR1 DFQATT, CDR2 SNEGSKA (reference sequence). CDR3 amino acids: CSALSGDTQYF. CDR3 nucleotides: TGCAGTGCTCTCTCAGGAGATACGCAGTATTTT.

The chain recombines TRBV28 with TRBJ1-1, with TRBD1 as a possible D gene (6 bases). The CDR3 loop spans 15 amino acids. V was cut by 3 bases and J by 4 bases, with 15 bases left in between. Germline V gene lookup returns CDR1 MDHEN and CDR2 SYDVKM. The CDR3 protein is CASSFTTGFTTEAFF. The CDR3 coding sequence is TGTGCCAGCAGTTTTACTACAGGGTTTACCACTGAAGCTTTCTTT.

The CDR3 loop reads CASSLAGFGTSTNEQFF. CDR3 sequence (DNA): TGTGCCAGCAGCTTGGCGGGTTTCGGGACTAGTACAAATGAGCAGTTCTTC. The V gene is TRBV5-4, the J gene TRBJ2-1; 8 positions match TRBD2. From germline, CDR1 is SGHNT and CDR2 YYREEE (reference sequence). V trimming: 0 bases; J trimming: 7 bases; junction bases outside the gene matches: 12. The CDR3 runs 17 residues.

The V call is TRBV19, the J call TRBJ2-3, with 7 bases aligning to TRBD2. In germline, CDR1 is LNHDA, CDR2 SQIVND (reference sequence). This CDR3 spans 15 amino acids. The J segment lost 0 bases and the V segment lost 5 bases, leaving 5 bases of the junction unmatched. For the CDR3, the DNA is TGTGCCAGTAGTTACGGGGGGACTAGCACAGATACGCAGTATTTT. Translation: CASSYGGTSTDTQYF. The full variable domain, its missing parts supplied by reference TRBV19 and TRBJ2-3, is DGGITQSPKYLFRKEGQNVTLSCEQNLNHDAMYWYRQDPGQGLRLIYYSQIVNDFQKGDIAEGYSVSREKKESFPLTVTSAQKNPTAFYLCASSYGGTSTDTQYFGPGTRLTVL.

This clone has a handful of counts. The rearrangement uses TRBV4-2 and TRBJ1-2; D unclear. Germline lookup yields CDR1 LGHNA and CDR2 YNFKEQ. This CDR3 contains 15 residues. Trimming removed 1 base at V and 5 bases at J, with 14 bases between. CDR3 region: CASSQAQALVYGYTF. Written as DNA, the CDR3 is TGTGCCAGCAGCCAAGCTCAAGCCTTAGTATATGGCTACACCTTC.

The genes are TRBV19 and TRBJ2-1; 8 bases are shared with TRBD2. V lost 7 bases and J lost 5; bases outside the gene matches: 10. Germline lookup yields CDR1 LNHDA and CDR2 SQIVND (reference sequence). The CDR3 consists of 15 residues. CDR3 region: CASKLSSGGHNEQFF. CDR3 nucleotides: TGTGCCAGTAAGCTGTCCAGCGGGGGCCACAATGAGCAGTTCTTC.

The chain links TRBV5-1 to TRBJ2-1, with TRBD2 identical over 9 bases. This CDR3 spans 15 amino acids. J lost 3 bases, V lost 0 bases, and 1 base had no gene match. Germline CDR1 is SGHRS and CDR2 is YFSETQ. The CDR3 loop is CASSLVTSGYNEQFF. The CDR3, as DNA: TGCGCCAGCAGCTTGGTGACTAGCGGCTACAATGAGCAGTTCTTC.

The rearrangement links TRBV28 to TRBJ2-5; D not certain. The CDR3 is 13 residues long. Trimming stripped 4 bases from V and 5 bases from J, with 11 bases between. Germline CDR1 MDHEN, CDR2 SYDVKM. The CDR3: CASSSPGRETQYF. The CDR3 DNA follows: TGTGCCAGCAGTTCCCCCGGGCGGGAGACCCAGTACTTC.

The gene calls are TRBV18 and TRBJ2-1, with a possible D match to TRBD1 (5 bases). The V end lost 0 bases, the J end lost 9 bases, and 18 bases lay between the germline ends. The CDR3 sequence is 16 residues long. Looked up from germline, CDR1 is KGHSH and CDR2 is LQKENI. CDR3 nucleotide sequence: TGTGCCAGCTCACCACCGTCCGGGCAGGGTGTTGGTGAGCAGTTCTTC. Translated, it gives CASSPPSGQGVGEQFF.

The rearrangement uses TRBV6-5 and TRBJ2-7, with a tentative D call TRBD2 (6 bases). CDR1 and CDR2 from the germline V gene are MNHEY and SVGAGI. V was trimmed by 10 bases and J by 5 bases, leaving 21 bases between them. There are 14 residues in the CDR3. Here the CDR3 reads CATRTPGLGDEQYF. CDR3 sequence (DNA): TGTGCCACCAGGACACCGGGACTCGGTGACGAGCAGTACTTC.

This clone was picked up a small number of times. The gene calls are TRBV4-3 and TRBJ1-2; D is unresolved. This CDR3 region has 14 residues. Germline V lookup: CDR1 LGHNA, CDR2 YSLEER. The V and J ends lost 0 bases and 6 bases respectively, with 11 bases between them. In DNA, the CDR3 is TGCGCCAGCAGCCAAGAACGGGAAGGGAATGGCTACACCTTC. Amino acids: CASSQEREGNGYTF.

The gene calls are TRBV11-3 and TRBJ2-1; 14 bases align to TRBD2. V lost 5 bases to trimming and J lost 1 base; unmatched junction nucleotides: 4. Germline CDR1 is SGHNT and CDR2 is YENEEA. This CDR3 comprises 17 residues. This chain's CDR3 is CASSKGLAGVSYNEQFF. In DNA, the CDR3 is TGTGCCAGCAGCAAGGGACTAGCGGGAGTGTCCTACAATGAGCAGTTCTTC.

This clone was recorded only once. V and J are TRBV7-2 and TRBJ2-1, with 11 nucleotides matching TRBD2. The trim removed 10 bases at V and 5 bases at J, leaving 4 bases unmatched. Looked up from germline, CDR1 is SGHTA and CDR2 is FQGNSA. The CDR3 is made up of 13 amino acids. CDR3 region: CATGLAGNNEQFF. CDR3 in DNA: TGTGCCACCGGACTAGCGGGTAACAATGAGCAGTTCTTC. The whole variable domain, filled in from reference TRBV7-2 and TRBJ2-1, reads GAGVSQSPSNKVTEKGKDVELRCDPISGHTALYWYRQSLGQGLEFLIYFQGNSAPDKSGLPSDRFSAERTGGSVSTLTIQRTQQEDSAVYLCATGLAGNNEQFFGPGTRLTVL.

The V call is TRBV11-1, the J call TRBJ2-1; a weak D match, TRBD2 (6 bases). The CDR3 is 16 amino acids. The V gene lost 5 bases and the J gene lost 3 bases, with 17 bases spanning the gap. The germline V gene has CDR1 SGHAT and CDR2 FQDESV (reference sequence). DNA of the CDR3: TGTGCCAGCAGCCCAAATGGCGGGAATAACTACAATGAGCAGTTCTTC. Translation gives CASSPNGGNNYNEQFF.

The chain is built from TRBV4-3 and TRBJ2-7; TRBD2 aligns across 7 bases. Germline V CDR1 and CDR2: LGHNA, YSLEER. V lost 1 base to trimming and J lost 3 bases; unmatched junction nucleotides: 9. The CDR3 sequence is 16 residues long. In nucleotides, the CDR3 is TGCGCCAGCAGCCAAGTGGCGGGAGAACTAGGCTACGAGCAGTACTTC. Translation gives CASSQVAGELGYEQYF.

This chain links TRBV19 with TRBJ2-4; possible D gene TRBD2, 6 bases. CDR3 length: 16 residues. The V end lost 2 bases, the J end lost 1 base, and 12 bases lay between the germline ends. CDR1 is LNHDA and CDR2 is SQIVND in the germline V gene (reference sequence). The CDR3 sequence: CASSIRGMEAKNIQYF. CDR3 in DNA: TGTGCCAGTAGTATACGGGGGATGGAGGCCAAAAACATTCAGTACTTC.